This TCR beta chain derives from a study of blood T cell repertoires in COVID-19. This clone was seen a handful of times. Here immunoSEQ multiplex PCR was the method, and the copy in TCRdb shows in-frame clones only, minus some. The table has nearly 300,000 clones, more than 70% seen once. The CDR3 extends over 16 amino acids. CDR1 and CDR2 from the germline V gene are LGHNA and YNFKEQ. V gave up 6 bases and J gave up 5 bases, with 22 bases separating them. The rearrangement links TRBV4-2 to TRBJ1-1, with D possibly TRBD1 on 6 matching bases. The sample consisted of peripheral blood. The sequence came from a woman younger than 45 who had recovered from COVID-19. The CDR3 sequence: CASRPGEGALGTEAFF. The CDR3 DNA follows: TGTGCCAGCAGGCCAGGGGAAGGGGCCCTGGGAACTGAAGCTTTCTTT.